This record covers a single T cell receptor (beta chain). The sample originates from a study of T cell changes during pregnancy in multiple sclerosis. The junction had 11 bases not matched to a gene; V was cut back by 5 bases and J by 8 bases. In germline, CDR1 is PRHDT, CDR2 FYEKMQ (reference sequence). This CDR3 is built from 14 residues. Assay: immunoSEQ multiplex PCR; the TCRdb copy retains only in-frame clones and omits some. The top ten hold about 0.84% of the sample, which has some 85,000 clones, around 94% seen once. The V call is TRBV13, the J call TRBJ1-2, with 7 nucleotides matching TRBD1. This sequence was found in a female donor with multiple sclerosis, enrolled in a pregnancy study. The specimen was peripheral blood, collected in the third trimester of pregnancy. CDR3 residues: CASSATTGVEGYTF. The CDR3 DNA follows: TGTGCCAGCAGCGCCACTACAGGGGTCGAGGGCTACACCTTC.